The TCR beta chain under discussion was sequenced for a study of OX40 agonist ivuxolimab in advanced cancers. Across the whole study: Every 2 weeks, patients got intravenous ivuxolimab at one of six dose levels (0.01-10 mg/kg). Those enrolled were 80% to 85% male, with a mean age of about 60 years and ages from roughly 20 to 85.

This table comes from immunoSEQ multiplex PCR, and its TCRdb copy is limited to in-frame clones, with some not included. Of some 62,000 clones detected, around four fifths appear once; the ten largest clones hold around 3.4%. V dropped 0 bases and J dropped 2; count of bases not matched to a gene: 4. The CDR3 loop spans 16 amino acids. CDR1 is SGHTS and CDR2 is YDEGEE in the germline V gene. Here the sequenced sample was CD4+ or CD8+ T cells sorted from blood, taken in a trial of the OX40 agonist ivuxolimab. The sequence was collected from an adult with an advanced solid tumor such as melanoma, head and neck, liver or kidney cancer. The V and J genes are TRBV5-8 and TRBJ2-5; 10 bases match TRBD2. CDR3 in amino acids: CASSLGRTSGQETQYF. The CDR3 DNA is TGTGCCAGCAGCTTGGGCAGGACTAGCGGTCAAGAGACCCAGTACTTC.